Sequencing of this TCR beta chain was carried out in a study of OX40 agonist ivuxolimab in advanced cancers. Across the study: Partial responses were achieved by three patients, of whom one had hepatocellular carcinoma and two had cutaneous melanoma. Whole-study results and caveats: CD8+ T cells (on average) carried more expanded clones than CD4+ T cells. Both blood CD4+ and CD8+ T cells showed clonal growth by week 6 at 0.1 to 3.0 mg/kg.

Assay: immunoSEQ multiplex PCR; the TCRdb copy retains only in-frame clones and omits some. The table includes 75,000 to 95,000 clones, about 87% detected once. On this clone itself: No antigen is known for it.

This TCR came from an adult with an advanced solid tumor such as melanoma, head and neck, liver or kidney cancer. Material: CD4+ or CD8+ T cells sorted from blood, obtained in a trial of the OX40 agonist ivuxolimab.

The CDR3 DNA reads as TGTGCCAGTGGATTAATAGGCGACACTGAAGCTTTCTTT. Translating it yields CASGLIGDTEAFF. The chain uses TRBV18 and TRBJ1-1; D is unclear. Germline CDR1 and CDR2: KGHSH and LQKENI. This CDR3 region has 13 residues. Trimming took 9 bases from V and 3 from J, leaving 14 bases between them.